The 2 T cell receptor beta chains below were found in one sample sequenced in a study of neoadjuvant anti-PD-1 for oral cavity cancer. Using immunoSEQ multiplex PCR, the repertoire was profiled, and TCRdb retains in-frame clones only, with some absent. The table lists about 62,000 clones, around 85% of them singletons. The starting material was PBMCs, obtained before nivolumab (anti-PD-1) treatment. These receptors were taken from a person between 40 and 79 years old with oral cavity squamous cell carcinoma.

This sequence joins TRBV6-4 and TRBJ1-5; TRBD1 might be the D (6 bases). The length of the CDR3 is 14 residues. Trimming cost V 4 bases and J 6 bases, with 13 bases left between them. Germline assignment: CDR1 MRHNA and CDR2 SNTAGT. DNA of the CDR3: TGTGCCAGCAGTGGGCAAGGGGGAGGTCAGCCCCAGCATTTT. Protein sequence: CASSGQGGGQPQHF.

The rearrangement joins TRBV7-6 to TRBJ2-2; TRBD2 aligns across 8 bases. Unmatched junction bases numbered 11, after V lost 2 bases and J lost 3 bases. There are 18 residues in the CDR3. Per germline, CDR1 SGHVS and CDR2 FNYEAQ. This chain's CDR3 is CASSLIPPAGDDTGELFF. The CDR3 DNA is TGTGCCAGCAGCTTAATCCCACCAGCGGGAGACGACACCGGGGAGCTGTTTTTT.